This paragraph reports one TCR beta chain. Its target is not known. The sample is drawn from a study of T cell responses to AZD1222 COVID-19 vaccine. Study-level findings and limits: Reportedly, nearly half of unique spike TCRs recognized epitopes outside B.1.351/B.1.1.7 mutations.

The repertoire was sequenced with immunoSEQ multiplex PCR; TCRdb's copy has only in-frame clones and lacks some. Seen here are approximately 140,000 clones, 90% observed once, and the top ten hold roughly 3.1%. The sequenced sample was peripheral blood, obtained on day 0 of AZD1222 vaccination. This receptor was taken from an adult in good health.

The CDR3 sequence is CASSPTGWGPLRGAKNIQYF. Here the CDR3 DNA reads TGTGCCAGCAGCCCTACAGGCTGGGGGCCATTACGGGGAGCCAAAAACATTCAGTACTTC. V is TRBV11-3 and J is TRBJ2-4; D possibly corresponds to TRBD1 (6 bases). This CDR3 comprises 20 residues. The V end lost 5 bases, the J end lost 0 bases, and 26 bases lay between the germline ends. From germline, CDR1 is SGHNT and CDR2 YENEEA.